A single sample is the source of the 18 T cell receptor beta chains below, sequenced in a study of blood T cells in healthy people across ages. Then a second PCR, running roughly 6 to 11 cycles, was carried out with a sample-barcoded 5' primer and a J-beta primer mix. TCRdb reprocessed the 5' RACE reads via MiXCR and lists one record per CDR3 protein. Of 500,000 to 550,000 distinct CDR3 sequences in the sample, less than 25% were seen once. The data were also submitted as part of a second study, on T cells of mothers and their children.

The material sequenced was blood. The receptors stem from a boy aged 5-17 years in good health.

In this sample, this clonotype turned up a few times. The chain employs TRBV24-1 and TRBJ2-2; 7 nucleotides match TRBD1. Germline V lookup: CDR1 KGHDR, CDR2 SFDVKD. The CDR3 runs to 14 residues. Trimming cost V 7 bases and J 0 bases; bases outside gene matches: 1. The CDR3 coding sequence is TGTGCCACCAGAGGGACAGCGAACACCGGGGAGCTGTTTTTT. Translated, it gives CATRGTANTGELFF.

The chain couples TRBV12-3 or TRBV12-4 to TRBJ1-1, with D maybe TRBD1 (5 bases). CDR3 length equals 13 residues. V gave up 5 bases and J gave up 4 bases, with 11 bases separating them. The chain's CDR3 is CASSGTVGTEAFF. The CDR3 bases are TGTGCCAGCAGTGGGACGGTGGGCACTGAAGCTTTCTTT.

The chain joins TRBV20-1 to TRBJ2-4; TRBD1 agrees at 7 bases. The V gene end was trimmed by 6 bases and the J gene end by 8 bases; junction bases not matched to a gene: 10. The CDR3 is made up of 13 amino acids. Germline CDR1 is DFQATT and CDR2 is SNEGSKA (reference sequence). CDR3 nucleotide sequence: TGCAGTGCCCTCCGGGACAGAGTTGACATTCAGTACTTC. As protein: CSALRDRVDIQYF.

The table lists this clonotype with a few counts. The chain is built from TRBV5-1 and TRBJ2-7; D remains unclear. The germline V gene encodes CDR1 SGHRS and CDR2 YFSETQ. Trimming removed 4 bases from V and 7 bases from J, with 9 bases in between. The CDR3 is made up of 11 amino acids. CDR3 sequence reads: CASSNLREQYF. DNA for the CDR3: TGCGCCAGCAGCAATTTAAGGGAGCAGTACTTC.

This clonotype was counted between two and nine times. The V call is TRBV28, the J call TRBJ1-6, with D unclear. Germline loops: CDR1 MDHEN, CDR2 SYDVKM. This CDR3 region has 14 residues. V was trimmed by 3 bases and J by 6 bases, leaving 9 bases between them. Here the CDR3 DNA reads TGTGCCAGCAGTTTTGTGAGCTCTAATTCACCCCTCCACTTT. This translates into CASSFVSSNSPLHF.

This clonotype was detected only a few times. The CDR3 loop reads CASSLRLGQSSYEQYF. The CDR3 DNA reads as TGTGCCAGCAGCTTAAGGTTGGGACAGTCCTCCTACGAGCAGTACTTC. The rearrangement links TRBV7-2 to TRBJ2-7, with 7 bases matching TRBD1. This CDR3 contains 16 residues. V was pared by 2 bases and J by 0 bases, with 7 bases of the junction left unmatched. Germline V lookup: CDR1 SGHTA, CDR2 FQGNSA.

The chain uses TRBV27 and TRBJ2-7, with 8 bases fitting TRBD1. V was clipped by 6 bases and J by 3 bases; unmatched bases: 10. This CDR3 spans 15 amino acids. Germline-derived CDR1 and CDR2 are MNHEY and SMNVEV (reference sequence). Here the CDR3 reads CASRPYRGSGYEQYF. DNA for the CDR3: TGTGCCAGCAGGCCATACAGGGGGTCGGGCTACGAGCAGTACTTC.

The chain combines TRBV7-8 with TRBJ2-2, with 10 bases that match TRBD2. With 5 bases clipped from V and 7 bases from J, the junction kept 7 bases outside the gene matches. Germline V gives CDR1 SGHVS, CDR2 FQNEAQ. The CDR3 length is 15 residues. The CDR3 spells CASSQSGGANGELFF. The CDR3 DNA follows: TGTGCCAGCAGCCAGAGCGGGGGGGCAAACGGGGAGCTGTTTTTT.

The chain uses TRBV7-2 and TRBJ2-5; D ambiguous. The V gene's germline CDR1 is SGHTA and CDR2 FQGNSA. The V end lost 4 bases, the J end lost 11 bases, and 17 bases lay between the germline ends. The CDR3 spans 13 residues. The CDR3 coding sequence is TGTGCCAGCAGCTCGACAACCTCCTATGAGCAGTACTTC. It codes for CASSSTTSYEQYF. Full variable domain (outside the CDR3, taken from reference TRBV7-2 and TRBJ2-5): GAGVSQSPSNKVTEKGKDVELRCDPISGHTALYWYRQSLGQGLEFLIYFQGNSAPDKSGLPSDRFSAERTGGSVSTLTIQRTQQEDSAVYLCASSSTTSYEQYFGPGTRLLVL.

The CDR3 spells CASSVGVPNSPLHF. CDR3 coding DNA: TGTGCCAGCAGCGTAGGGGTTCCAAATTCACCCCTCCACTTT. The rearrangement links TRBV9 to TRBJ1-6; D is ambiguous. V was pared by 0 bases and J by 7 bases, with 8 bases between. The CDR3 is 14 amino acids. Germline loops: CDR1 SGDLS, CDR2 YYNGEE.

The gene calls are TRBV30 and TRBJ1-4; D unresolved. The CDR3 is 15 residues long. The ends were cut back, 2 bases at V and 6 bases at J, with 16 bases in the middle. Germline CDR1 reads GTSNPN; CDR2 reads SVGIG (reference sequence). CDR3 residues: CAWSTTDPGYEKLFF. DNA of the CDR3: TGTGCCTGGAGTACGACGGACCCCGGATATGAAAAACTGTTTTTT.

Turning to this clonotype: The junction shows a germline mismatch at one end, possibly a read error. V usage is TRBV6-6 and J usage is TRBJ2-1; D is undetermined. Germline CDR1 MNHNY, CDR2 SVGAGI (reference sequence). The CDR3 runs to 11 residues. Here the CDR3 reads CANSYSGEQFF. DNA for the CDR3: TGTGCCAACAGTTACTCTGGTGAGCAGTTCTTC.

At least ten counts were recorded for this clonotype. The chain uses TRBV7-9 and TRBJ1-4; D is possibly TRBD1 (5 bases). Germline CDR1 is SEHNR and CDR2 is FQNEAQ (reference sequence). The CDR3 totals 13 residues. The V end was cut by 1 base, the J end by 12 bases, with 12 bases between. In DNA form, the CDR3 reads TGTGCCAGCAGCTTAGAGGCGGGGCGGGAACTGTTTTTT. Encoded protein: CASSLEAGRELFF. Based on the CDR3 plus reference TRBV7-9 and TRBJ1-4, the full variable domain is DTGVSQNPRHKITKRGQNVTFRCDPISEHNRLYWYRQTLGQGPEFLTYFQNEAQLEKSRLLSDRFSAERPKGSFSTLEIQRTEQGDSAMYLCASSLEAGRELFFGSGTQLSVL.

This clonotype was observed a handful of times. This rearrangement joins TRBV2 to TRBJ2-5; D perhaps matches TRBD1 (5 bases). Germline CDR1 is SNHLY and CDR2 is FYNNEI. The CDR3 is 13 residues long. V was shortened by 11 bases and J by 5 bases, with 18 bases between the two germline ends. CDR3 region: CAGSRTSRETQYF. The CDR3 DNA sequence: TGTGCCGGAAGCCGGACATCGCGGGAGACCCAGTACTTC.

This clonotype has just a few counts. In nucleotides, the CDR3 is TGTGCCAGCAGTTTACTCATCAGTCAGGCGTATTTTTTCTTT. Encoded protein: CASSLLISQAYFFF. This rearrangement joins TRBV12-3 or TRBV12-4 to TRBJ1-1; no firm D call. There are 14 residues in the CDR3. V was shortened by 2 bases and J by 13 bases, with 20 bases between the two germline ends.

The CDR3 reads CSAGTPDTQYF. The CDR3 DNA is TGCAGTGCCGGGACCCCAGATACGCAGTATTTT. The V and J genes are TRBV20-1 and TRBJ2-3, with D possibly being TRBD1 or TRBD2 (5 bases each). Trimming removed 6 bases at V and 4 bases at J, with 8 bases between. CDR3 length: 11 amino acids. Per the germline V gene, CDR1 is DFQATT and CDR2 is SNEGSKA (reference sequence).

This clonotype has a count of ten or more. The rearrangement joins TRBV4-1 to TRBJ1-4, with D perhaps TRBD1 (5 bases). The CDR3 runs 13 residues. Trimming shortened V by 3 bases and J by 7 bases, and 9 bases separated the two germline ends. Germline V lookup: CDR1 MGHRA, CDR2 YSYEKL. For the CDR3, the DNA is TGCGCCAGCAGCCAGCCAGGGCCTGAAAAACTGTTTTTT. Translated: CASSQPGPEKLFF.

A few counts support this clonotype. The rearrangement uses TRBV11-2 and TRBJ2-5; possible D gene TRBD1, 6 bases. This CDR3 comprises 21 residues. V was pared by 3 bases and J by 2 bases, with 31 bases between. The germline gives CDR1 SGHAT, CDR2 FQNNGV. CDR3 bases: TGTGCCAGCAGCTTCCCACTTAGACCAGAGGGGGATTTTGCGGAACAAGAGACCCAGTACTTC. Translating it yields CASSFPLRPEGDFAEQETQYF.